This TCR beta chain was retrieved from a study of cytomegalovirus exposure and HLA in healthy donors. This clone was detected a few times. What it recognizes is unknown. The CDR3 totals 14 residues. CDR1 and CDR2 from the germline V gene are LNHDA and SQIVND (reference sequence). V shed 2 bases and J shed 4 bases, with 12 bases lying between them. Study results and limitations: Later work associated approximately 17,000 TCR beta sequences with HLA alleles at 0.05 false discovery rate. Most TCR beta V segments were productive about 87% or about 30% of the time in an earlier analysis.

A multiplex PCR was run with 60 Vbeta primers and 13 Jbeta primers. The data were produced by immunoSEQ multiplex PCR, yet TCRdb's version contains in-frame clones alone and is incomplete. The sample has about 190,000 clones; about nine tenths are singletons. Sequenced input: PBMCs. The chain couples TRBV19 to TRBJ2-7; D is unclear. This TCR was sampled from a man aged 30 to 39 in good health and CMV-seronegative. The DNA for the CDR3 is TGTGCCAGTAGTATAAAAGCTGGGCAGTACGAGCAGTACTTC. This codes for CASSIKAGQYEQYF. The variable domain in full, completed from reference TRBV19 and TRBJ2-7, reads DGGITQSPKYLFRKEGQNVTLSCEQNLNHDAMYWYRQDPGQGLRLIYYSQIVNDFQKGDIAEGYSVSREKKESFPLTVTSAQKNPTAFYLCASSIKAGQYEQYFGPGTRLTVT.